The source of this TCR beta chain is a study of blood T cell repertoires in COVID-19. Study at large: Acute-phase and convalescent COVID-19 samples originated in the United States, Italy and Spain. T cells, B-cell-depleted T cells, or PBMCs provided the cDNA or gDNA that served as material.

The CDR3 extends over 15 amino acids. CDR1 SGHDN and CDR2 FVKESK come from the germline V gene. With V trimmed by 4 bases and J by 1 base, 6 bases remained unmatched. Libraries were prepared by immunoSEQ multiplex PCR; TCRdb keeps only in-frame clonotypes and omits some of them. This sample carries 150,000 to 200,000 clones, 85% to 90% of them seen once, and the ten largest clones take roughly 18%. This clone was seen once. The sample comprised peripheral blood. This TCR came from a person aged 65 to 85 with COVID-19, enrolled during active disease. V usage is TRBV14 and J usage is TRBJ2-5, with 7 bases matching TRBD2. The CDR3 bases are TGTGCCAGCAGCCGGGTGGGAGGGATCCAAGAGACCCAGTACTTC. The encoded protein is CASSRVGGIQETQYF.